This TCR beta chain stems from a study of T cells in Graves' hyperthyroidism and ophthalmopathy. This clonotype came up a few times. One end of the junction is discordant with germline, which a read error may explain. RNA transcripts yielded amplified TCR beta CDR3 regions. With the HTBI primer set, the TCR CDR3 went through a first round of RT-PCR. TCRdb re-called the multiplex PCR reads through MiXCR, storing one row per CDR3 protein. The sample lists about 700,000 distinct CDR3 sequences; approximately 42% were seen once. CDR3 length: 14 amino acids. The germline CDR1 and CDR2 sequences are ENHRY and SYGVKD.

This receptor was identified in an adult man with Graves' disease, either hyperthyroidism or ophthalmopathy (not recorded which). The material sequenced was peripheral blood or thyroid tissue (not recorded which). V is TRBV10-3 and J is TRBJ1-1; D is perhaps TRBD1 (5 bases). The DNA of the CDR3 is TGTGCCAGCAGTGCGGGAGGGACCGGAACTGAAGCTTTCTTT. It yields the protein CASSAGGTGTEAFF.